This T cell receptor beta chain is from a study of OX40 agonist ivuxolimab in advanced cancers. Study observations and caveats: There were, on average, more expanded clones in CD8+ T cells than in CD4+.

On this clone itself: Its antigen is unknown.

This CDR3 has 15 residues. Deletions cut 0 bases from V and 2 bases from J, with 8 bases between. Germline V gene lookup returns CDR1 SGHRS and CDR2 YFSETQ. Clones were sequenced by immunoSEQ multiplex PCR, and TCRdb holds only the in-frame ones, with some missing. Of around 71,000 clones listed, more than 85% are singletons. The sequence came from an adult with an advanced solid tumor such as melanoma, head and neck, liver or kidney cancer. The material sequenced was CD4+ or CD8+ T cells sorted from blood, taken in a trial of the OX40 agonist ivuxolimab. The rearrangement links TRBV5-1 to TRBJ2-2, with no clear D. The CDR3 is CASSLGSINTGELFF. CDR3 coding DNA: TGCGCCAGCAGCTTGGGCAGCATTAACACCGGGGAGCTGTTTTTT.